These 28 T cell receptor beta chains originate from one sample sequenced in a study of beta chain features in type 1 diabetes. Whole-study findings and limits: A moderate, significant TCRB CDR3 shortening appeared in type 1 diabetes across four CD4+ subsets.

The whole isolated RNA underwent reverse transcription, so sequencing captured expressed TCRB transcripts. The table came from immunoSEQ multiplex PCR; TCRdb's copy has only in-frame clones and leaves some out. The table includes about 360,000 clones, about 12% detected once. For these TCRs, the target antigens are not known. Specimen: naive CD4+ T cells from blood. The source is a woman aged 18-29 years with type 1 diabetes.

This clone showed up just a few times. The chain employs TRBV7-2 and TRBJ2-7, with a tentative D call TRBD2 (6 bases). CDR1 and CDR2 from the germline V gene are SGHTA and FQGNSA. CDR3 size: 14 residues. Trimming pared 4 bases from V and 0 bases from J, leaving 10 bases between. In DNA form, the CDR3 reads TGTGCCAGCAGCTCCAGGCGGGACTCCTACGAGCAGTACTTC. Translated, it gives CASSSRRDSYEQYF. Complete variable domain (other parts from reference TRBV7-2 and TRBJ2-7): GAGVSQSPSNKVTEKGKDVELRCDPISGHTALYWYRQSLGQGLEFLIYFQGNSAPDKSGLPSDRFSAERTGGSVSTLTIQRTQQEDSAVYLCASSSRRDSYEQYFGPGTRLTVT.

The table lists this clone with a few counts. V usage is TRBV5-6 and J usage is TRBJ2-7, with 10 bases fitting TRBD2. Germline lookup yields CDR1 SGHDT and CDR2 YYEEEE. V shed 6 bases, J shed 5 bases, and the junction held 14 bases outside the gene matches. The CDR3 sequence is 16 residues long. The CDR3: CASTPSPLAGTNEQYF. The CDR3 DNA is TGTGCCAGCACCCCAAGTCCACTAGCGGGAACGAACGAGCAGTACTTC.

The chain is built from TRBV7-9 and TRBJ1-3, with D perhaps TRBD1 (5 bases). This CDR3 has 13 residues. Per germline, CDR1 SEHNR and CDR2 FQNEAQ (reference sequence). The V end lost 5 bases, the J end lost 3 bases, and 8 bases lay between the germline ends. This CDR3 is CASSPQGGNTIYF. The CDR3, as DNA: TGTGCCAGCAGCCCGCAGGGTGGAAACACCATATATTTT.

The rearrangement links TRBV28 to TRBJ1-1; no clear D gene. Germline lookup yields CDR1 MDHEN and CDR2 SYDVKM. V lost 7 bases and J lost 4, with 10 bases in between. This CDR3 comprises 12 residues. The CDR3 DNA reads TGTGCCAGCACGCAGTTACCCACTGAAGCTTTCTTT. Translating it yields CASTQLPTEAFF.

This clone was seen a few times. V and J are TRBV4-1 and TRBJ1-2; D possibly corresponds to TRBD1 (5 bases). The germline gives CDR1 MGHRA, CDR2 YSYEKL. The CDR3 totals 12 residues. V was clipped by 8 bases and J by 7 bases, with 14 bases between them. The CDR3 nucleotides read TGCGCCAGCTCTCTTCAAGGGGCTGGCTACACCTTC. Translating it yields CASSLQGAGYTF.

The chain couples TRBV2 to TRBJ2-1; no firm D call. The germline V gene encodes CDR1 SNHLY and CDR2 FYNNEI. V lost 6 bases to trimming and J lost 6 bases, with 12 bases between them. The CDR3 covers 13 residues. This chain's CDR3 is CASRLAVLNEQFF. CDR3 DNA: TGTGCCAGCAGGCTGGCGGTTCTCAATGAGCAGTTCTTC.

This clone was detected a few times. The chain links TRBV4-3 to TRBJ2-1, with D perhaps TRBD2 (7 bases). The CDR3 has 14 amino acids. Trimming left V 0 bases short and J 9 bases short, with 12 bases between. The germline CDR1 and CDR2 sequences are LGHNA and YSLEER. CDR3: CASSQDRRGPEQFF. The CDR3 DNA is TGCGCCAGCAGCCAAGACCGGCGGGGGCCTGAGCAGTTCTTC.

This clone was counted between two and nine times. The chain carries TRBV10-3 and TRBJ2-1, with 9 bases matching TRBD2. The germline CDR1 and CDR2 sequences are ENHRY and SYGVKD. The CDR3 consists of 14 residues. V shed 6 bases, J shed 7 bases, and the junction held 7 bases outside the gene matches. This CDR3 is CAIRLAGITNEQFF. CDR3 bases: TGTGCCATCAGGCTAGCGGGAATTACTAATGAGCAGTTCTTC.

The rearrangement joins TRBV15 to TRBJ1-2, with 8 positions matching TRBD1. CDR1 and CDR2 from the germline V gene are LNHNV and YYDKDF (reference sequence). This CDR3 is built from 14 residues. J gave up 9 bases and V 3 bases, and 9 bases lay outside the gene matches. The CDR3: CATSSRQGYVSYTF. CDR3 nucleotides: TGTGCCACCAGCAGCAGACAGGGGTACGTGAGCTACACCTTC.

This chain connects TRBV29-1 to TRBJ2-1; 9 bases are shared with TRBD2. Looked up from germline, CDR1 is SQVTM and CDR2 is ANQGSEA. V lost 2 bases to trimming and J lost 10 bases; unmatched junction nucleotides: 12. The CDR3 sequence is 15 residues long. CDR3 residues: CSVERGREGRGEQFF. The CDR3 DNA reads as TGCAGCGTTGAACGGGGGCGGGAGGGCCGGGGCGAGCAGTTCTTC.

This clone was seen a few times. The chain recombines TRBV6-6 with TRBJ2-3; D might be TRBD1 (6 bases). The CDR3 has 13 residues. The germline V and J ends were trimmed by 8 bases and 0 bases, with 9 bases remaining between them. CDR1 is MNHNY and CDR2 is SVGAGI in the germline V gene (reference sequence). CDR3: CASRTASTDTQYF. CDR3 in DNA: TGTGCCAGCCGGACAGCTAGCACAGATACGCAGTATTTT.

The genes are TRBV7-8 and TRBJ2-7; 7 bases map to TRBD1. This CDR3 comprises 15 residues. The trim removed 1 base at V and 2 bases at J, leaving 5 bases unmatched. Per the germline V gene, CDR1 is SGHVS and CDR2 is FQNEAQ. CDR3 DNA: TGTGCCAGCAGCTTAGTGGAACAGGGGCCCTACGAGCAGTACTTC. This translates into CASSLVEQGPYEQYF.

This clone was counted between two and nine times. The V and J genes are TRBV9 and TRBJ1-2; possibly TRBD1 for D (6 bases). The ends were cut back, 3 bases at V and 0 bases at J, with 15 bases in the middle. The CDR3 contains 16 residues. CDR1 and CDR2 (germline): SGDLS, YYNGEE. CDR3 protein: CASSARGGQTNYGYTF. CDR3 nucleotides: TGTGCCAGCAGCGCAAGAGGAGGACAGACTAACTATGGCTACACCTTC. The variable domain in full, completed from reference TRBV9 and TRBJ1-2, reads DSGVTQTPKHLITATGQRVTLRCSPRSGDLSVYWYQQSLDQGLQFLIQYYNGEERAKGNILERFSAQQFPDLHSELNLSSLELGDSALYFCASSARGGQTNYGYTFGSGTRLTVV.

This clone was seen a few times. The genes are TRBV19 and TRBJ1-5; 7 bases are a match to TRBD1. With V trimmed by 7 bases and J by 4 bases, 7 bases remained unmatched. This CDR3 is built from 14 residues. Germline lookup yields CDR1 LNHDA and CDR2 SQIVND (reference sequence). CDR3 amino acids: CASNSAGGNQPQHF. The CDR3 bases are TGTGCCAGTAATTCGGCAGGGGGGAATCAGCCCCAGCATTTT.

The V and J genes are TRBV7-2 and TRBJ2-4; D is possibly TRBD2 (5 bases). V gave up 1 base and J gave up 8 bases, with 9 bases separating them. Germline-derived CDR1 and CDR2 are SGHTA and FQGNSA. This CDR3 has 13 residues. CDR3 sequence (DNA): TGTGCCAGCAGCTTAGAACCGAGGGACATTCAGTACTTC. Translation gives CASSLEPRDIQYF.

This clone has just a few counts. V usage is TRBV21-1 and J usage is TRBJ2-3; the tabulated D call, TRBD1, remains unverified against the DNA. TRBV21-1 is a pseudogene segment. The CDR3 is made up of 13 amino acids. The CDR3 is CASSKGLTDTQYF. Here the CDR3 DNA reads TGTGCCAGCAGCAAAGGGCTCACAGATACGCAGTATTTT.

The chain links TRBV7-2 to TRBJ2-3; TRBD2 agrees at 13 bases. J lost 6 bases, V lost 3 bases, and 6 bases had no gene match. This CDR3 has 16 amino acids. Germline V lookup: CDR1 SGHTA, CDR2 FQGNSA. The CDR3 protein is CASSFWTSGGPDTQYF. The CDR3 DNA reads as TGTGCCAGCAGCTTTTGGACTAGCGGGGGCCCGGATACGCAGTATTTT.

The chain is built from TRBV7-2 and TRBJ2-2; D call uncertain. This CDR3 is built from 14 residues. V lost 1 base and J 4 bases, leaving 7 bases between the germline ends. Germline V gene data show CDR1 as SGHTA and CDR2 as FQGNSA. The CDR3 sequence is CASSLVSGTGELFF. The CDR3 region has the DNA TGTGCCAGCAGCTTAGTGTCCGGCACCGGGGAGCTGTTTTTT.

CDR3 sequence reads: CASSLTGGHHEQYF. CDR3 nucleotide sequence: TGTGCCAGCAGTTTGACAGGGGGTCACCACGAGCAGTACTTC. The chain is built from TRBV6-5 and TRBJ2-7, with 9 nucleotides matching TRBD1. CDR1 MNHEY and CDR2 SVGAGI come from the germline V gene. The V and J ends lost 4 bases and 5 bases, in that order; junction bases with no gene match: 6. The CDR3 consists of 14 residues.

V and J are TRBV28 and TRBJ2-1; D perhaps matches TRBD2 (5 bases). V was cut by 3 bases and J by 8 bases, with 11 bases left in between. Germline V gene data show CDR1 as MDHEN and CDR2 as SYDVKM. This CDR3 region has 13 residues. CDR3 loop: CASSLGEWDEQFF. The CDR3 bases are TGTGCCAGCAGTTTGGGAGAATGGGATGAGCAGTTCTTC.

This clone was counted a few times. The V call is TRBV19, the J call TRBJ2-5, with a possible D match to TRBD1 (5 bases). The CDR3 has 14 residues. Trimming left V 4 bases short and J 0 bases short, with 9 bases between. Germline CDR1 LNHDA, CDR2 SQIVND (reference sequence). In DNA, the CDR3 is TGTGCCAGTAGTACCCGACAGTACCAAGAGACCCAGTACTTC. Its translation: CASSTRQYQETQYF.

This chain links TRBV12-5 with TRBJ1-5, with 9 bases fitting TRBD1. The J segment lost 6 bases and the V segment lost 3 bases, leaving 15 bases of the junction unmatched. Germline V gene data show CDR1 as LGHNT and CDR2 as FRNRAP. The CDR3 totals 18 residues. In DNA form, the CDR3 reads TGTGCTAGTGGTTTCACCTCCGGGACAGGGCTTGAATCTCAGCCCCAGCATTTT. As protein: CASGFTSGTGLESQPQHF. The entire variable domain, with the rest obtained from reference TRBV12-5 and TRBJ1-5, is as follows: DARVTQTPRHKVTEMGQEVTMRCQPILGHNTVFWYRQTMMQGLELLAYFRNRAPLDDSGMPKDRFSAEMPDATLATLKIQPSEPRDSAVYFCASGFTSGTGLESQPQHFGDGTRLSIL.

The rearrangement uses TRBV29-1 and TRBJ2-2; unclear D gene. This CDR3 has 15 amino acids. Germline V gene lookup returns CDR1 SQVTM and CDR2 ANQGSEA. Trimming stripped 4 bases from V and 1 base from J, with 13 bases between. CDR3 bases: TGCAGCGTTGGATTAGCCAAGCTGAACACCGGGGAGCTGTTTTTT. It is translated as CSVGLAKLNTGELFF.

The rearrangement uses TRBV9 and TRBJ2-1; weak D call: TRBD2 (5 bases). The CDR3 is made up of 16 amino acids. Germline V gives CDR1 SGDLS, CDR2 YYNGEE. Between the trimmed V and J ends, which lost 1 base and 0 bases, there was a span of 11 bases. CDR3 sequence (DNA): TGTGCCAGCAGCGTACTCCCCGGAGGCTCCTACAATGAGCAGTTCTTC. This gives the protein CASSVLPGGSYNEQFF.

The chain employs TRBV14 and TRBJ1-1; 9 nucleotides line up with TRBD1. The CDR3 loop spans 14 amino acids. Germline lookup yields CDR1 SGHDN and CDR2 FVKESK. V lost 3 bases, J lost 3 bases, and 2 bases stayed unmatched. CDR3 nucleotide sequence: TGTGCCAGCAGCCACCGGACAGGGGACACTGAAGCTTTCTTT. As protein: CASSHRTGDTEAFF.

V and J are TRBV6-5 and TRBJ2-4; possible D gene TRBD1, 5 bases. This CDR3 is 12 amino acids long. Germline assignment: CDR1 MNHEY and CDR2 SVGAGI. V was trimmed by 8 bases and J by 4 bases, leaving 9 bases between them. CDR3 nucleotide sequence: TGTGCCAGCCCCCAGGGTAAAAACATTCAGTACTTC. This codes for CASPQGKNIQYF.

The chain links TRBV6-5 to TRBJ2-1, with no clear D. Germline CDR1 MNHEY, CDR2 SVGAGI. The CDR3 loop spans 15 amino acids. V lost 2 bases to trimming and J lost 12 bases, with 20 bases between them. The CDR3 nucleotides are TGTGCCAGCAGTTACCAAACAAGCGTTGCTGAATCGCAGTTCTTC. Translated, it gives CASSYQTSVAESQFF.

This clone turned up a few times. The rearrangement uses TRBV29-1 and TRBJ2-1; D is ambiguous. Trimming removed 6 bases from V and 5 bases from J, with 11 bases in between. CDR1 is SQVTM and CDR2 is ANQGSEA in the germline V gene. This CDR3 is built from 12 residues. CDR3: CSVAARNNEQFF. The CDR3 region has the DNA TGCAGCGTCGCCGCTAGGAACAATGAGCAGTTCTTC.